These 13 T cell receptor beta chains share one sample of origin, sequenced in a study of Ad26.COV2.S vaccination and SARS-CoV-2 variants. The assay was immunoSEQ multiplex PCR, and TCRdb's table has in-frame clones only and misses some. The profile covers around 400,000 clones, with about 83% appearing a single time and just under 7.5% taken by the ten largest. The treatment is: over 15 received Ad26.COV2.S at low or high dose, single or two shots; roughly 5 received placebo; per-sample allocation not given. Day 63 after the first vaccine or placebo injection was the time point for sampling. Sequencing was performed on peripheral blood, taken in a trial of Ad26.COV2.S vaccine versus placebo. All receptors derive from a person aged 18-60 years who received the Ad26.COV2.S COVID-19 vaccine or a placebo.

This rearrangement joins TRBV2 to TRBJ1-5; possible D gene TRBD1, 5 bases. This CDR3 is built from 16 residues. Trimming took off 4 bases at V and 1 base at J, with 14 bases between the two ends. Germline assignment: CDR1 SNHLY and CDR2 FYNNEI. The CDR3 region has the DNA TGTGCCAGCAGTGCGGTTTGGGGGTCGAGCAATCAGCCCCAGCATTTT. Translating it yields CASSAVWGSSNQPQHF.

This chain links TRBV11-3 with TRBJ2-7, with 14 bases aligning to TRBD2. With 1 base clipped from V and 5 bases from J, the junction kept 13 bases outside the gene matches. This CDR3 contains 19 residues. Germline lookup yields CDR1 SGHNT and CDR2 YENEEA. CDR3 sequence: CASSLGLGLAGVGSDEQYF. CDR3 in DNA: TGTGCCAGCAGCTTAGGCCTGGGACTAGCGGGAGTGGGTTCGGACGAGCAGTACTTC. The whole variable domain, filled in from reference TRBV11-3 and TRBJ2-7, reads EAGVVQSPRYKIIEKKQPVAFWCNPISGHNTLYWYLQNLGQGPELLIRYENEEAVDDSQLPKDRFSAERLKGVDSTLKIQPAELGDSAVYLCASSLGLGLAGVGSDEQYFGPGTRLTVT.

V gene TRBV18 combines with J gene TRBJ1-1; TRBD1 might be the D (5 bases). Per the germline V gene, CDR1 is KGHSH and CDR2 is LQKENI. The CDR3 is 13 residues long. V dropped 6 bases and J dropped 6 bases, with 14 bases sitting between them. The CDR3 region is CASSTGALPEAFF. The CDR3 coding sequence is TGTGCCAGCTCGACTGGGGCTTTACCTGAAGCTTTCTTT. The full variable domain, completed using reference TRBV18 and TRBJ1-1, is NAGVMQNPRHLVRRRGQEARLRCSPMKGHSHVYWYRQLPEEGLKFMVYLQKENIIDESGMPKERFSAEFPKEGPSILRIQQVVRGDSAAYFCASSTGALPEAFFGQGTRLTVV.

The genes are TRBV3-1 (or the pseudogene TRBV3-2) and TRBJ1-4, with 10 bases aligning to TRBD1. The CDR3 loop spans 16 amino acids. Germline V gene data show CDR1 as LGHDT and CDR2 as YNNKEL (reference sequence). The V gene end was trimmed by 3 bases and the J gene end by 8 bases; junction bases not matched to a gene: 9. Written as DNA, the CDR3 is TGTGCCAGCAGCCACCTTCCCGGGACAGGGGACGAAAAACTGTTTTTT. This encodes CASSHLPGTGDEKLFF.

The genes are TRBV5-1 and TRBJ1-3; D is ambiguous. Germline lookup yields CDR1 SGHRS and CDR2 YFSETQ. V was cut by 3 bases and J by 1 base, with 8 bases left in between. The CDR3 contains 14 residues. The CDR3 coding sequence is TGCGCCAGCAGCTCGGGTGAATCTGGAAACACCATATATTTT. Protein product: CASSSGESGNTIYF.

The chain uses TRBV4-1 and TRBJ2-1; TRBD2 aligns across 11 bases. The V segment lost 4 bases and the J segment 4 bases; nucleotides outside the gene matches: 6. The germline CDR1 and CDR2 sequences are MGHRA and YSYEKL. The CDR3 covers 16 residues. The CDR3 sequence: CASSPVLAGVYNEQFF. As DNA, the CDR3 is TGCGCCAGCAGCCCAGTACTAGCGGGAGTTTACAATGAGCAGTTCTTC.

This clone was counted between two and nine times. The chain employs TRBV27 and TRBJ1-5; D gene unclear. The CDR3 has 16 residues. Trimming left V 4 bases short and J 6 bases short, with 19 bases between. Germline assignment: CDR1 MNHEY and CDR2 SMNVEV (reference sequence). CDR3 DNA sequence: TGTGCCAGCAGTTCGCCCCGCGGGAGTTCGATTCAGCCCCAGCATTTT. Translating gives CASSSPRGSSIQPQHF.

The chain has TRBV30 and TRBJ1-1; maybe TRBD1 (6 bases). Trimming removed 2 bases at V and 4 bases at J, with 11 bases between. CDR1 and CDR2 from the germline V gene are GTSNPN and SVGIG (reference sequence). This CDR3 contains 13 residues. The DNA for the CDR3 is TGTGCCTGGAGTTTTACAGGGACCACTGAAGCTTTCTTT. Its protein product is CAWSFTGTTEAFF.

This chain uses TRBV28 with TRBJ1-1, with D possibly being TRBD1 (5 bases). V was shortened by 4 bases and J by 2 bases, with 14 bases between the two germline ends. Germline V gives CDR1 MDHEN, CDR2 SYDVKM. CDR3 length: 15 residues. The CDR3 bases are TGTGCCAGCAGTTCGCTCCCACAGGTAAACACTGAAGCTTTCTTT. Translation gives CASSSLPQVNTEAFF.

The V gene is TRBV5-1, the J gene TRBJ2-7; a possible D gene is TRBD1 (6 bases). The CDR3 contains 13 residues. V shed 1 base and J shed 7 bases, with 12 bases lying between them. Germline V gene lookup returns CDR1 SGHRS and CDR2 YFSETQ. CDR3 in amino acids: CASSLRWQGEQYF. CDR3 nucleotide sequence: TGCGCCAGCAGCTTGAGGTGGCAGGGGGAGCAGTACTTC. The full variable domain, in which reference TRBV5-1 and TRBJ2-7 provide the parts outside the CDR3, is KAGVTQTPRYLIKTRGQQVTLSCSPISGHRSVSWYQQTPGQGLQFLFEYFSETQRNKGNFPGRFSGRQFSNSRSEMNVSTLELGDSALYLCASSLRWQGEQYFGPGTRLTVT.

CDR3 region: CASSLQRAYYEQYF. CDR3 in DNA: TGTGCCAGCAGCTTACAGCGGGCTTATTACGAGCAGTACTTC. V gene TRBV7-2 combines with J gene TRBJ2-7; TRBD2 is a possible D gene (6 bases). The ends were cut back, 2 bases at V and 4 bases at J, with 12 bases in the middle. Looked up from germline, CDR1 is SGHTA and CDR2 is FQGNSA. This CDR3 is built from 14 residues.

The chain couples TRBV18 to TRBJ2-5; D may be TRBD2 (5 bases). CDR1 and CDR2 (germline): KGHSH, LQKENI. Deletions cut 3 bases from V and 3 bases from J, with 11 bases between. The CDR3 runs to 14 residues. CDR3 amino acids: CASSPSGREETQYF. The CDR3 nucleotides read TGTGCCAGCTCACCCTCCGGGCGGGAAGAGACCCAGTACTTC.

The rearrangement uses TRBV27 and TRBJ1-1; the D gene is possibly TRBD1 (5 bases). The CDR3 sequence is 15 residues long. Germline V lookup: CDR1 MNHEY, CDR2 SMNVEV (reference sequence). Trimming removed 5 bases from V and 3 bases from J, with 16 bases in between. Written as DNA, the CDR3 is TGTGCCAGCAGTCCGTGGGGTCTGGGGGACACTGAAGCTTTCTTT. Translation gives CASSPWGLGDTEAFF.